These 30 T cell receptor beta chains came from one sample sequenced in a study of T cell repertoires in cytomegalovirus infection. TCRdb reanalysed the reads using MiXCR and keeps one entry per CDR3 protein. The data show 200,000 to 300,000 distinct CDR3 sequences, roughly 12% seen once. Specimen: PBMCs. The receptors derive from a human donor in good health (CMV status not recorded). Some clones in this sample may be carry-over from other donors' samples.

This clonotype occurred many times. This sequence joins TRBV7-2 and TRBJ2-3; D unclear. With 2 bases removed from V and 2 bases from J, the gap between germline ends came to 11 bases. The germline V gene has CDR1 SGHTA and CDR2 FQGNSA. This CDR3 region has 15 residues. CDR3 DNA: TGTGCCAGCAGCTTACCCCTCGGATCCACAGATACGCAGTATTTT. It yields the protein CASSLPLGSTDTQYF.

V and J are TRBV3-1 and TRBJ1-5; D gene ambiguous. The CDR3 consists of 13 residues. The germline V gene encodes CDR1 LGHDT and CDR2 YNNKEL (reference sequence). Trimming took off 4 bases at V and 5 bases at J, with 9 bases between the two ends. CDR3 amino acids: CASSLGAYQPQHF. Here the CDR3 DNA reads TGTGCCAGCAGCCTTGGAGCGTATCAGCCCCAGCATTTT.

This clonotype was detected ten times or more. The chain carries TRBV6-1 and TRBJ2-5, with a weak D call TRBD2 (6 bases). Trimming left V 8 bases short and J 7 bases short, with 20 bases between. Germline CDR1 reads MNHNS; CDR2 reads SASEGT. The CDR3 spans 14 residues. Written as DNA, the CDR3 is TGTGCCAGCGGGGACCCGCCGGGGGTTGGGACCCAGTACTTC. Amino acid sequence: CASGDPPGVGTQYF.

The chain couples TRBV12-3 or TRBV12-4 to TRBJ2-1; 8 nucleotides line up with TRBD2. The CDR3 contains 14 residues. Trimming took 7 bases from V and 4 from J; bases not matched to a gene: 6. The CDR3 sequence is CASTKAGGYNEQFF. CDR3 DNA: TGTGCCAGCACTAAGGCGGGAGGTTACAATGAGCAGTTCTTC.

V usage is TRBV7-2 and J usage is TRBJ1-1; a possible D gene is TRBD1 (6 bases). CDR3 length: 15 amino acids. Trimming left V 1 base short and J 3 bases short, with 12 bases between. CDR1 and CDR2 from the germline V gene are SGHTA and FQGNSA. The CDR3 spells CASSLGPGAHTEAFF. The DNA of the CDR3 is TGTGCCAGCAGCTTAGGTCCGGGGGCGCACACTGAAGCTTTCTTT.

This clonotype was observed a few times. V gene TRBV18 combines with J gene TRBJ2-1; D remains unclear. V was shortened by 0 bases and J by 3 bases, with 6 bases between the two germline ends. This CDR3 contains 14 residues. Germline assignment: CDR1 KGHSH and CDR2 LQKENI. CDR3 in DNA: TGTGCCAGCTCACCACCTCCGAACTACAATGAGCAGTTCTTC. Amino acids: CASSPPPNYNEQFF. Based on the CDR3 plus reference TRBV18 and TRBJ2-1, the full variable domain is NAGVMQNPRHLVRRRGQEARLRCSPMKGHSHVYWYRQLPEEGLKFMVYLQKENIIDESGMPKERFSAEFPKEGPSILRIQQVVRGDSAAYFCASSPPPNYNEQFFGPGTRLTVL.

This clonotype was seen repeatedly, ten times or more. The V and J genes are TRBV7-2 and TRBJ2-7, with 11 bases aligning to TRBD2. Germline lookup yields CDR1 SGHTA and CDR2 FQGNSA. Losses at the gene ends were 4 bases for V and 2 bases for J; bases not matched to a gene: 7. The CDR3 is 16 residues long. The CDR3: CASSSLTSGITYEQYF. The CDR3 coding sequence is TGTGCCAGCAGCTCCTTGACTAGCGGGATTACCTACGAGCAGTACTTC.

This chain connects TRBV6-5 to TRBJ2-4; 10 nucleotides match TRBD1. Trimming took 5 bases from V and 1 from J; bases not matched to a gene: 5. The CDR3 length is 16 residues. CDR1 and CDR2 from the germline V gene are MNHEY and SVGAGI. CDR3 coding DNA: TGTGCCAGCAGTCCCGACAGGGGGCTTGCCAAAAACATTCAGTACTTC. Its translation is CASSPDRGLAKNIQYF.

CDR3 nucleotide sequence: TGTGCCAGCAGCCCGACTTGGAACACCGGGGAGCTGTTTTTT. It translates to CASSPTWNTGELFF. The rearrangement joins TRBV7-3 to TRBJ2-2; D is undetermined. Germline CDR1 reads SGHTA; CDR2 reads FQGTGA. The V and J ends lost 5 bases and 1 base respectively, with 8 bases between them. This CDR3 has 14 residues.

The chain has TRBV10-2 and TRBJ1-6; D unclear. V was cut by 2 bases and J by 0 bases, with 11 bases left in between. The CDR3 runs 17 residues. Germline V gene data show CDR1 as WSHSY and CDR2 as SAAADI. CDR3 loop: CASSERSGSSYNSPLHF. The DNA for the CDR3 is TGCGCCAGCAGTGAGAGGTCCGGAAGCTCCTATAATTCACCCCTCCACTTT.

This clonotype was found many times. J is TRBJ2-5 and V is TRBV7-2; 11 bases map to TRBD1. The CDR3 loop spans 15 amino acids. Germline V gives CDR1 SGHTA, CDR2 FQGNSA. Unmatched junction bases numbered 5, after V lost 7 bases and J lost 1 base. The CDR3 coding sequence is TGTGCCAGCACCTCCGGACAGGGGGCCCAAGAGACCCAGTACTTC. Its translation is CASTSGQGAQETQYF.

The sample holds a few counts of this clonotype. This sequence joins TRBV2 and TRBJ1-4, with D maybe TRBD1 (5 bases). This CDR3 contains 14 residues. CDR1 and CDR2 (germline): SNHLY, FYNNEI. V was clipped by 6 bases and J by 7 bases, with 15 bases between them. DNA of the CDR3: TGTGCCAGCAGCCCGGGACTTGGTGGTGAAAAACTGTTTTTT. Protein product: CASSPGLGGEKLFF.

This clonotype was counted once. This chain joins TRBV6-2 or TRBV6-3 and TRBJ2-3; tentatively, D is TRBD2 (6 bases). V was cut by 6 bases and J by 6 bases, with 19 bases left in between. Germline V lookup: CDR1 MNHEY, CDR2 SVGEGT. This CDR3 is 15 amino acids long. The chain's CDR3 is CASSKQRERLDTQYF. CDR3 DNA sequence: TGTGCCAGCAGCAAGCAACGGGAGAGATTGGATACGCAGTATTTT.

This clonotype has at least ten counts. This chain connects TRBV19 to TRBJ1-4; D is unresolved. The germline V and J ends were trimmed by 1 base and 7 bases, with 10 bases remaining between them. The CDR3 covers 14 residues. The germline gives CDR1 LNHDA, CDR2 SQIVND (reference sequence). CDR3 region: CASSIAGDTEKLFF. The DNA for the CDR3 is TGTGCCAGTAGTATAGCGGGTGATACTGAAAAACTGTTTTTT.

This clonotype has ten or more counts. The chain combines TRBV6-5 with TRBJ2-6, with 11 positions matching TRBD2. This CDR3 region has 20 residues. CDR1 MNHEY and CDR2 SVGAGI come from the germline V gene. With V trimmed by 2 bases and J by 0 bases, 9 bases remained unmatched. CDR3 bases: TGTGCCAGCAGTTACCGAGATACTAGCGGGAGAAACTCTGGGGCCAACGTCCTGACTTTC. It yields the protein CASSYRDTSGRNSGANVLTF.

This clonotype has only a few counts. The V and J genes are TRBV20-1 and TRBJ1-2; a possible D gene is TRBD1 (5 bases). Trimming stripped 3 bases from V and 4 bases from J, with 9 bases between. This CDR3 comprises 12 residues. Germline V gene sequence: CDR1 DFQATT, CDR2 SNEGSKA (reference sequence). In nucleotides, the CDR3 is TGCAGTGCTAGTTCGACAGCCTATGGCTACACCTTC. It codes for CSASSTAYGYTF.

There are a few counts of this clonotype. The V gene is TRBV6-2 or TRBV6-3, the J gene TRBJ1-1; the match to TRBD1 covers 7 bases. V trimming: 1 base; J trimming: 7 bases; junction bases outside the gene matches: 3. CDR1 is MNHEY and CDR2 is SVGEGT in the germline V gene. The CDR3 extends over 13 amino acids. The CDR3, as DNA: TGTGCCAGCAGTTACTGGCAGGGGGGTGAAGCTTTCTTT. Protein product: CASSYWQGGEAFF.

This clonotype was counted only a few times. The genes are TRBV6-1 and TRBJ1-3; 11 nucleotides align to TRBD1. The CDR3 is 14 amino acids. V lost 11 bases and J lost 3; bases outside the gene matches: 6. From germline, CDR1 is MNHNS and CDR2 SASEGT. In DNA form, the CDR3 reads TGTGCCGCAGGGACAGGGGGACTTGGAAACACCATATATTTT. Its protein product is CAAGTGGLGNTIYF.

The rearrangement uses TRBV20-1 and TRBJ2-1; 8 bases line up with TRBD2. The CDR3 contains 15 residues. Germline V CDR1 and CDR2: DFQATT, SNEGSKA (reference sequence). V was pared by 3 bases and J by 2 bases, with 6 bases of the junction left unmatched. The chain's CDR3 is CSARGRGGTYNEQFF. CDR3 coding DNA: TGCAGTGCTAGGGGTCGGGGGGGTACCTACAATGAGCAGTTCTTC.

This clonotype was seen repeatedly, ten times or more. This chain's CDR3 is CASSQGGLRGFETQYF. CDR3 DNA sequence: TGTGCCAGCAGCCAGGGGGGGCTTCGGGGATTCGAGACCCAGTACTTC. V usage is TRBV7-9 and J usage is TRBJ2-5; tentatively, D is TRBD1 or TRBD2 (7 bases each). Germline V CDR1 and CDR2: SEHNR, FQNEAQ (reference sequence). The CDR3 loop spans 16 amino acids. V lost 5 bases, J lost 5 bases, and 21 bases lay in between.

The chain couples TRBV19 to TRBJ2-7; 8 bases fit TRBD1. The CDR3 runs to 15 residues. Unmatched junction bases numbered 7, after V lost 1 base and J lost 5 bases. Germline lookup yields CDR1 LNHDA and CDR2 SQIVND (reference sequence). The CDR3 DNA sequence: TGTGCCAGTAGTATAGGGTCGGCAGGGGGCCACGAGCAGTACTTC. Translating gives CASSIGSAGGHEQYF. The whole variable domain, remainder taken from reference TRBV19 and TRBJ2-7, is DGGITQSPKYLFRKEGQNVTLSCEQNLNHDAMYWYRQDPGQGLRLIYYSQIVNDFQKGDIAEGYSVSREKKESFPLTVTSAQKNPTAFYLCASSIGSAGGHEQYFGPGTRLTVT.

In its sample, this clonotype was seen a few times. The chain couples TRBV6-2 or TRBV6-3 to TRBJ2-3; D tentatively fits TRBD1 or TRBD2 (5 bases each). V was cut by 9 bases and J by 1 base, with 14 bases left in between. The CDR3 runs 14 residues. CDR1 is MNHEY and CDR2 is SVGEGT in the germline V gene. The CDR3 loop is CASCRDPRTDTQYF. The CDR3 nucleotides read TGTGCCAGTTGCCGGGACCCTCGCACAGATACGCAGTATTTT.

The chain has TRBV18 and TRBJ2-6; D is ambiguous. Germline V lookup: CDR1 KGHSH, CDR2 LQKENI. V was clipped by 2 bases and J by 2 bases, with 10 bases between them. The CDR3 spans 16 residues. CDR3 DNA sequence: TGTGCCAGCTCACCAAACGGGCATACTGGGGCCAACGTCCTGACTTTC. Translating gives CASSPNGHTGANVLTF.

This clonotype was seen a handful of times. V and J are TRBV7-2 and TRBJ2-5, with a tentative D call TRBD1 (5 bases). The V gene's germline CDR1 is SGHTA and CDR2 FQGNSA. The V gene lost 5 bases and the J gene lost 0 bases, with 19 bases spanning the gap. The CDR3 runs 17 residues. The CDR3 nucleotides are TGTGCCAGCAGCCCTGGAACGAATCAGGGTTACCAAGAGACCCAGTACTTC. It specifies CASSPGTNQGYQETQYF.

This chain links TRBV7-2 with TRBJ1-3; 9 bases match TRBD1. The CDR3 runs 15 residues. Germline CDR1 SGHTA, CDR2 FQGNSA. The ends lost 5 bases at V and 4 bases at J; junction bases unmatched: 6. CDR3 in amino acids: CASSTGDRAGNTIYF. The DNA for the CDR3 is TGTGCCAGCAGCACGGGGGACAGGGCAGGAAACACCATATATTTT.

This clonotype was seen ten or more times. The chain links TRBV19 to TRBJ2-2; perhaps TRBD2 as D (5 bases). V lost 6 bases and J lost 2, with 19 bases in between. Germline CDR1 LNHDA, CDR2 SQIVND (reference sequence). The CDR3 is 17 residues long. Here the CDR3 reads CASSAFRLAPNTGELFF. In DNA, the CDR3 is TGTGCCAGTAGCGCATTCAGATTAGCGCCAAACACCGGGGAGCTGTTTTTT.

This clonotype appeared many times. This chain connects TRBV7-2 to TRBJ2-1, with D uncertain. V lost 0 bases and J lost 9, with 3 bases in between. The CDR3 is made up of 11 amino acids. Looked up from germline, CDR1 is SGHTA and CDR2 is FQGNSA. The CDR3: CASSLASEQFF. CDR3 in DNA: TGTGCCAGCAGCTTAGCATCTGAGCAGTTCTTC.

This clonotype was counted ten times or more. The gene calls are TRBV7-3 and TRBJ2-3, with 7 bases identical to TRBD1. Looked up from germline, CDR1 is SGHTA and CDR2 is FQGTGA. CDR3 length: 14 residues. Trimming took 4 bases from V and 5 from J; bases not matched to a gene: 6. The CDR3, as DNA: TGTGCCAGCAGCTACTCCTCAGGGGGAGATACGCAGTATTTT. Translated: CASSYSSGGDTQYF.

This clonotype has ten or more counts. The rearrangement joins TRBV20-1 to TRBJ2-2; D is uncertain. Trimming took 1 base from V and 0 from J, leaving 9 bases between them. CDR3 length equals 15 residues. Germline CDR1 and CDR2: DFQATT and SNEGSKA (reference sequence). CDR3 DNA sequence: TGCAGTGCTAGAGCGCAGAGCGCGAACACCGGGGAGCTGTTTTTT. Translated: CSARAQSANTGELFF.

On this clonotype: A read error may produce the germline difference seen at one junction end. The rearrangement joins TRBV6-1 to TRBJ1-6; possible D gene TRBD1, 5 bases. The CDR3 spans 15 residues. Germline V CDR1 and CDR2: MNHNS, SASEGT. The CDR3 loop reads CASSATGTWNSLLHF. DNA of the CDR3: TGTGCCAGCAGTGCAACCGGGACGTGGAATTCACTCCTCCACTTT.